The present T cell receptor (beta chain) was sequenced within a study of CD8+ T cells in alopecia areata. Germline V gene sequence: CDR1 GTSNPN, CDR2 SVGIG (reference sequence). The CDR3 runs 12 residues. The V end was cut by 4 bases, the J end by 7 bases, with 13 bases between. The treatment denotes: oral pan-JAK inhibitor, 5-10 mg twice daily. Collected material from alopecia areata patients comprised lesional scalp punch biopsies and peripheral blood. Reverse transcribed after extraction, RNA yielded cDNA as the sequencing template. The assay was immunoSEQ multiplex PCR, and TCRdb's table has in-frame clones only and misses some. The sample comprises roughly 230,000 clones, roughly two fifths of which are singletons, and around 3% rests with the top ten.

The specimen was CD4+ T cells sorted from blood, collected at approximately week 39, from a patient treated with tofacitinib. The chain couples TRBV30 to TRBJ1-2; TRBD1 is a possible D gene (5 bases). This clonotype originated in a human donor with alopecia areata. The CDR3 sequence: CAWTLGGSGYTF. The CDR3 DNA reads TGTGCCTGGACCCTGGGGGGATCTGGCTACACCTTC.